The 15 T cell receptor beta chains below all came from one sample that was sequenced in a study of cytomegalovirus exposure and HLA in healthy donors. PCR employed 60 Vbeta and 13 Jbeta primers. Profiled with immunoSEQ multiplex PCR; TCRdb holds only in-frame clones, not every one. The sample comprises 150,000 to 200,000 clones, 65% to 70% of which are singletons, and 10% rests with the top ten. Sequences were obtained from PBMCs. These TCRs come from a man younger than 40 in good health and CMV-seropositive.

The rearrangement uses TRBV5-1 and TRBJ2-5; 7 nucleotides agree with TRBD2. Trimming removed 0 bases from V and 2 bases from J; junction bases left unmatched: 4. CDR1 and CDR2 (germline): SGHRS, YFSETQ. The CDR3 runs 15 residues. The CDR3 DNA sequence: TGCGCCAGCAGCTTGGCCTTCGGGGGGCAAGAGACCCAGTACTTC. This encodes CASSLAFGGQETQYF.

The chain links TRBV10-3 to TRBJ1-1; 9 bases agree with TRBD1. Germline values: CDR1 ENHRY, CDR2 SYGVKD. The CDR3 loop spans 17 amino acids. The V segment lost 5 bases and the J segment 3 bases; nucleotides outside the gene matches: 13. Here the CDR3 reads CAISNRQGVGGDTEAFF. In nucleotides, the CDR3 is TGTGCCATCAGTAACAGACAGGGGGTGGGGGGGGACACTGAAGCTTTCTTT.

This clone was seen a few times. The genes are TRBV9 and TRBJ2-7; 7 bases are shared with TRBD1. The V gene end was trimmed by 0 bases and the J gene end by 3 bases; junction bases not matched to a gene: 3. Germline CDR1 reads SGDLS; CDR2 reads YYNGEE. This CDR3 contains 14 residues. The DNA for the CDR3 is TGTGCCAGCAGCGTAGAGGGGGCTGACTACGAGCAGTACTTC. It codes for CASSVEGADYEQYF.

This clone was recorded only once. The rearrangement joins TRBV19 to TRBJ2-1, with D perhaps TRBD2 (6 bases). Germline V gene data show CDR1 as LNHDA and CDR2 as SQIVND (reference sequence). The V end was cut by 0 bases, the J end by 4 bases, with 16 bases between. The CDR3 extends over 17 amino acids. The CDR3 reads CASSIDDPGVGYNEQFF. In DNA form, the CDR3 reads TGTGCCAGTAGTATAGACGACCCGGGAGTGGGGTACAATGAGCAGTTCTTC.

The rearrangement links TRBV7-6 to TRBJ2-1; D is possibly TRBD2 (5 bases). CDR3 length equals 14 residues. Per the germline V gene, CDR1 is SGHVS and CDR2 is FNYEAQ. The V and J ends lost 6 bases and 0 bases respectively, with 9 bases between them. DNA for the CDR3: TGTGCCAGCAGAAGCGGAAGCTCCTACAATGAGCAGTTCTTC. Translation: CASRSGSSYNEQFF.

CDR3 residues: CASSIGFTAAGADTQYF. The CDR3 DNA sequence: TGTGCCAGTAGTATTGGGTTTACGGCAGCGGGAGCGGATACGCAGTATTTT. The chain has TRBV19 and TRBJ2-3, with 8 nucleotides matching TRBD2. Trimming removed 3 bases from V and 6 bases from J; junction bases left unmatched: 14. The CDR3 consists of 17 residues. Germline V gives CDR1 LNHDA, CDR2 SQIVND (reference sequence).

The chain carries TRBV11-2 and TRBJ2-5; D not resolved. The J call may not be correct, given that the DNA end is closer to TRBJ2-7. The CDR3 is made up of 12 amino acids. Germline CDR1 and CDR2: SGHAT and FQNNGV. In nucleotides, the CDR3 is TGTGCCAGCAGCTTTTGGGACTACGAGCAGTACTTC. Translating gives CASSFWDYEQYF.

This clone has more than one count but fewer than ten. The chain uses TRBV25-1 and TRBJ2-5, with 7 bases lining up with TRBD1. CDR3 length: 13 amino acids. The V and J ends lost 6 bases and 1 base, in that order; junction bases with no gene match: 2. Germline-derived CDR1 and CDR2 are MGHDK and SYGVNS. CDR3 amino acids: CASRQGPQETQYF. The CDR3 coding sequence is TGTGCCAGCAGACAGGGGCCCCAAGAGACCCAGTACTTC.

The CDR3 nucleotides read TGTGCCAGCTCTGAGGGGGCTAACTATGGCTACACCTTC. This gives the protein CASSEGANYGYTF. The chain combines TRBV6-5 with TRBJ1-2, with D maybe TRBD1 (6 bases). Deletions cut 8 bases from V and 0 bases from J, with 10 bases between. The CDR3 runs 13 residues. The V gene's germline CDR1 is MNHEY and CDR2 SVGAGI.

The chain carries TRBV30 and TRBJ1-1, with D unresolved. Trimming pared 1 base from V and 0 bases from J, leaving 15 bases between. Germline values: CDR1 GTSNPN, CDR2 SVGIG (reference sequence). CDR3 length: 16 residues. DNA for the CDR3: TGTGCCTGGAGTGGGTCGTTAGTGCGCTTGAACACTGAAGCTTTCTTT. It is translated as CAWSGSLVRLNTEAFF. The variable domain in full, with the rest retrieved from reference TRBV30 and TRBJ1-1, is SQTIHQWPATLVQPVGSPLSLECTVEGTSNPNLYWYRQAAGRGLQLLFYSVGIGQISSEVPQNLSASRPQDRQFILSSKKLLLSDSGFYLCAWSGSLVRLNTEAFFGQGTRLTVV.

CDR3 region: CASSSERLAVYEQYF. CDR3 nucleotides: TGCGCCAGCAGCTCCGAAAGACTAGCGGTTTACGAGCAGTACTTC. V is TRBV5-1 and J is TRBJ2-7; 9 bases align to TRBD2. The CDR3 runs 15 residues. Germline CDR1 and CDR2: SGHRS and YFSETQ. J gave up 4 bases and V 3 bases, and 8 bases lay outside the gene matches.

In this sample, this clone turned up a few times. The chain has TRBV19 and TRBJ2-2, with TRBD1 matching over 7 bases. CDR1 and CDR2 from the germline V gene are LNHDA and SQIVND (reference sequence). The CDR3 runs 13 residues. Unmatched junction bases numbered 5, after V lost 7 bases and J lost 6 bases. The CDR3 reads CASTTQGAGELFF. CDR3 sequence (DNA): TGTGCCAGTACAACGCAGGGGGCCGGGGAGCTGTTTTTT.

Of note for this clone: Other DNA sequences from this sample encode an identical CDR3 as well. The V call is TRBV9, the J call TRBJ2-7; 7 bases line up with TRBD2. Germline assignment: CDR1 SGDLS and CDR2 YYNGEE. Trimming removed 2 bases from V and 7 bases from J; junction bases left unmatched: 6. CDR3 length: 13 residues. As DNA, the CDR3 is TGTGCCAGCAGCGTTACGGGGGGACGAGAGCAGTACTTC. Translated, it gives CASSVTGGREQYF.

The DNA of the CDR3 is TGTGCCAGCATCGGTGCGAGGGAGCAGTACTTC. Amino acids: CASIGAREQYF. The rearrangement joins TRBV2 to TRBJ2-7; the D is unclear. CDR3 length: 11 residues. Germline V lookup: CDR1 SNHLY, CDR2 FYNNEI. The V and J ends lost 7 bases and 7 bases respectively, with 11 bases between them.

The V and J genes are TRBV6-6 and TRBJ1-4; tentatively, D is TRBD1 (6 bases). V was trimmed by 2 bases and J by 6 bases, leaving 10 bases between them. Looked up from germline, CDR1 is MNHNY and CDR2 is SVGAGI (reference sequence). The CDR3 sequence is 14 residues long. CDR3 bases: TGTGCCAGCAGTTACAGGGGGGGGGATGAAAAACTGTTTTTT. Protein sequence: CASSYRGGDEKLFF.